This T cell receptor (beta chain) originates from a study of immune cell composition in non-small cell lung cancer. This clone showed up just a few times. The CDR3 length is 13 residues. Germline V CDR1 and CDR2: SGHVS, FQNEAQ. V lost 3 bases, J lost 3 bases, and 7 bases lay in between. The normal lung sample lay at least 3 cm, and maximally far, from the tumour. This table comes from immunoSEQ multiplex PCR, and its TCRdb copy is limited to in-frame clones, with some not included. This table has 15,000 to 20,000 clones, just over 75% appearing once. The sample was also linked to a second study, of CD4 T cells in lung cancer. This second report adds: Some blood responses might reflect in vitro priming of naive T cells.

The chain recombines TRBV7-8 with TRBJ2-3; no reliable D call. This TCR derives from a human donor with non-small cell lung cancer. Material: non-adjacent lung tissue. CDR3 loop: CASSLLWTDTQYF. CDR3 nucleotide sequence: TGTGCCAGCAGCTTGTTATGGACAGATACGCAGTATTTT. Complete variable domain (other parts from reference TRBV7-8 and TRBJ2-3): GAGVSQSPRYKVAKRGQDVALRCDPISGHVSLFWYQQALGQGPEFLTYFQNEAQLDKSGLPSDRFFAERPEGSVSTLKIQRTQQEDSAVYLCASSLLWTDTQYFGPGTRLTVL.